This T cell receptor beta chain was sequenced in a study of blood T cell repertoires in COVID-19. About the research overall: T cells, B-cell-depleted T cells, or PBMCs provided the cDNA or gDNA that served as material.

Adults between about 18 and 95 years of age took part from under 25 US areas. The CDR3 totals 13 residues. The germline CDR1 and CDR2 sequences are GTSNPN and SVGIG (reference sequence). The ends were cut back, 0 bases at V and 5 bases at J, with 10 bases in the middle. Per the original data handling: Amplification with reference gene primers provided the estimates of nucleated cell counts. The data were produced by immunoSEQ multiplex PCR, yet TCRdb's version contains in-frame clones alone and is incomplete. Clone size and the V and J calls come from that table; the DNA yielded D and trimming. This sample has some 460,000 clones, with around 90% found just once.

This rearrangement joins TRBV30 to TRBJ2-5; no clear D gene. Sequences were obtained from PBMCs or T cells enriched from blood (not recorded which). This receptor was taken from a young woman with acute COVID-19. The chain's CDR3 is CAWSVQSKETQYF. CDR3 nucleotides: TGTGCCTGGAGTGTACAAAGTAAGGAGACCCAGTACTTC.